This T cell receptor (beta chain) was obtained from a study of blood T cell repertoires in COVID-19. The germline gives CDR1 SGHTA, CDR2 FQGTGA. The CDR3 runs to 15 residues. The V end was cut by 1 base, the J end by 3 bases, with 11 bases between. The table came from immunoSEQ multiplex PCR; TCRdb's copy has only in-frame clones and leaves some out. The table includes around 40,000 clones, around 87% detected once. Specimen: peripheral blood. This clonotype originated in a man in his fifties with active or convalescent COVID-19. This rearrangement joins TRBV7-3 to TRBJ2-3, with D perhaps TRBD1 (6 bases). The CDR3 DNA sequence: TGTGCCAGCAGCTTAATGGGCGGACAGACAGATACGCAGTATTTT. Amino acid sequence: CASSLMGGQTDTQYF.